This entry features one TCR beta chain sequence. This CDR3 comprises 16 residues. This entry is derived from a study of OX40 agonist ivuxolimab in advanced cancers. Profiling relied on immunoSEQ multiplex PCR, and the TCRdb table lists in-frame clones only, not all of them. The sample has about 81,000 clones, about 88% seen once. This specimen was CD4+ or CD8+ T cells sorted from blood, taken in a trial of the OX40 agonist ivuxolimab. The chain is built from TRBV21-1 and TRBJ2-3; the table's D call of TRBD2 was not tested on the DNA. TRBV21-1 is noted as a pseudogene. This sequence was found in an adult with an advanced solid tumor such as melanoma, head and neck, liver or kidney cancer. For the CDR3, the DNA is TGTGCCAGCAGCAAAGTTCTAGCGGGGCCAACAGATACGCAGTATTTT. Translated: CASSKVLAGPTDTQYF.